This passage covers 14 T cell receptor beta chains from one sample sequenced in a study of T cell responses to AZD1222 COVID-19 vaccine. Assay: immunoSEQ multiplex PCR; the TCRdb copy retains only in-frame clones and omits some. The sample consists of about 110,000 clones, about 87% of them appearing once. Sequencing was performed on peripheral blood, taken on day 0 of AZD1222 vaccination. The receptors derive from an adult in good health.

The rearrangement joins TRBV10-1 to TRBJ1-1; a weak D match, TRBD1 (5 bases). CDR3 size: 13 residues. Germline CDR1 reads WNHNN; CDR2 reads SYGVQD (reference sequence). Trimming pared 3 bases from V and 5 bases from J, leaving 10 bases between. CDR3 protein: CASSDQGGTEAFF. CDR3 DNA: TGCGCCAGCAGTGACCAGGGCGGAACTGAAGCTTTCTTT.

This chain connects TRBV10-2 to TRBJ2-1; the D is unclear. The V gene's germline CDR1 is WSHSY and CDR2 SAAADI. The germline V and J ends were trimmed by 3 bases and 4 bases, with 16 bases remaining between them. This CDR3 is built from 16 residues. CDR3 sequence: CASSDPTTRRYNEQFF. CDR3 sequence (DNA): TGCGCCAGCAGTGACCCTACTACGAGAAGGTACAATGAGCAGTTCTTC.

This chain links TRBV5-4 with TRBJ1-1; TRBD1 aligns across 8 bases. CDR1 SGHNT and CDR2 YYREEE come from the germline V gene (reference sequence). This CDR3 is built from 14 residues. Trimming cost V 2 bases and J 1 base; bases outside gene matches: 1. The CDR3 loop is CASSLGTGNTEAFF. Written as DNA, the CDR3 is TGTGCCAGCAGCTTAGGGACAGGGAACACTGAAGCTTTCTTT.

The CDR3 spells CAISPGRNTEAFF. The CDR3 DNA reads as TGTGCCATCAGTCCAGGGCGGAACACTGAAGCTTTCTTT. This chain uses TRBV10-3 with TRBJ1-1; D perhaps matches TRBD1 (5 bases). The germline V gene encodes CDR1 ENHRY and CDR2 SYGVKD. V shed 5 bases and J shed 1 base, with 8 bases lying between them. This CDR3 is built from 13 residues.

The V call is TRBV27, the J call TRBJ1-1, with 8 bases fitting TRBD1. The germline CDR1 and CDR2 sequences are MNHEY and SMNVEV (reference sequence). The CDR3 has 17 residues. Germline trimming cut 7 bases from V and 0 bases from J; bases unmatched to any gene: 13. The CDR3 loop reads CASKPTRQGIMNTEAFF. The CDR3 DNA is TGTGCCAGCAAACCGACCCGACAGGGGATCATGAACACTGAAGCTTTCTTT.

The chain joins TRBV7-8 to TRBJ2-1; TRBD2 matches 12 bases. The CDR3 has 17 residues. Germline V gene lookup returns CDR1 SGHVS and CDR2 FQNEAQ. With V trimmed by 5 bases and J by 12 bases, 17 bases remained unmatched. CDR3 sequence: CASSEERLAGERVVQFF. The DNA of the CDR3 is TGTGCCAGCAGCGAAGAACGACTAGCGGGAGAGAGAGTCGTGCAGTTCTTC.

The rearrangement links TRBV12-5 to TRBJ1-1, with D uncertain. Germline CDR1 and CDR2: LGHNT and FRNRAP. V lost 7 bases, J lost 2 bases, and 11 bases lay in between. The CDR3 covers 13 residues. CDR3 sequence: CASADIINTEAFF. The CDR3 bases are TGTGCTAGTGCTGATATTATTAACACTGAAGCTTTCTTT.

This chain uses TRBV27 with TRBJ1-2, with a tentative D call TRBD1 (6 bases). The CDR3 is made up of 15 amino acids. V was cut by 7 bases and J by 8 bases, with 23 bases left in between. Germline lookup yields CDR1 MNHEY and CDR2 SMNVEV (reference sequence). CDR3: CASMSLGGGLQGYTF. CDR3 DNA sequence: TGTGCCAGCATGTCCCTAGGGGGGGGGCTGCAGGGCTACACCTTC.

The J gene is TRBJ2-5, the V gene TRBV24-1, with TRBD1 as a possible D gene (6 bases). V was trimmed by 5 bases and J by 5 bases, leaving 17 bases between them. Germline CDR1 and CDR2: KGHDR and SFDVKD. The CDR3 extends over 15 amino acids. The CDR3: CATSAPATGMETQYF. The CDR3 region has the DNA TGTGCCACCAGTGCCCCTGCAACAGGGATGGAGACCCAGTACTTC.

The CDR3 nucleotides are TGTGCCAGCAGCATAGACAGGGTTCGGGGAAACACCATATATTTT. Its translation is CASSIDRVRGNTIYF. The genes are TRBV7-9 and TRBJ1-3, with 7 bases lining up with TRBD1. There are 15 residues in the CDR3. Germline CDR1 is SEHNR and CDR2 is FQNEAQ (reference sequence). Trimming took 5 bases from V and 4 from J; bases not matched to a gene: 8.

V and J are TRBV30 and TRBJ1-1, with D possibly being TRBD1 (6 bases). The V gene lost 4 bases and the J gene lost 3 bases, with 12 bases spanning the gap. CDR1 GTSNPN and CDR2 SVGIG come from the germline V gene (reference sequence). The CDR3 contains 13 residues. DNA for the CDR3: TGTGCCTGGAACTTAGGGGGGCACACTGAAGCTTTCTTT. Its translation: CAWNLGGHTEAFF.

A note on this clone: One end of the junction fails to match germline, which may point to a read error. The chain couples TRBV3-1 (or the pseudogene TRBV3-2) to TRBJ1-3; 11 nucleotides line up with TRBD1. The CDR3 is 21 amino acids. Germline V lookup: CDR1 LGHDT, CDR2 YNNKEL (reference sequence). The CDR3 here is CAGSLALVYDGQGALGNTIYF. CDR3 DNA: TGTGCCGGCAGCCTCGCCCTAGTATATGATGGACAGGGGGCGCTTGGAAACACCATATATTTT.

The CDR3 spells CASSPQGLYGYTF. The CDR3 DNA is TGTGCCAGCAGTCCACAGGGGCTCTATGGCTACACCTTC. This sequence joins TRBV27 and TRBJ1-2, with 7 bases lining up with TRBD1. The CDR3 consists of 13 residues. Germline lookup yields CDR1 MNHEY and CDR2 SMNVEV (reference sequence). The V and J ends lost 5 bases and 4 bases, in that order; junction bases with no gene match: 4.

The chain carries TRBV28 and TRBJ1-1; 9 nucleotides align to TRBD1. This CDR3 is built from 14 residues. V shed 4 bases, J shed 1 base, and the junction held 1 base outside the gene matches. The germline V gene has CDR1 MDHEN and CDR2 SYDVKM. The DNA of the CDR3 is TGTGCCAGCAGTTCGGGACAGGGGAACACTGAAGCTTTCTTT. Its protein product is CASSSGQGNTEAFF.